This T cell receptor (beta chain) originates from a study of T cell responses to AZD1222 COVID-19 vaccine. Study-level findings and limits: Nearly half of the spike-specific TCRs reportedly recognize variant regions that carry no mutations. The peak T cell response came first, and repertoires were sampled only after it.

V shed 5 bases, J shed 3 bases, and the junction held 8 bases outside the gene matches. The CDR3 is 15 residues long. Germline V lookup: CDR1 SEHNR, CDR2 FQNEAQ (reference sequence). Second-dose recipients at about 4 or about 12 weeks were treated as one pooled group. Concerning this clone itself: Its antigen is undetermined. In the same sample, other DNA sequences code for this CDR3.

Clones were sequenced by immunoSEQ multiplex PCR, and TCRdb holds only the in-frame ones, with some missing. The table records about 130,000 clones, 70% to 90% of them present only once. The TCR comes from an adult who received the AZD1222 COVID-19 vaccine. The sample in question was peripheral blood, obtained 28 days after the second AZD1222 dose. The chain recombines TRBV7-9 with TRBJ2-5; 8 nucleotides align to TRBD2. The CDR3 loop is CASSPRGAGEETQYF. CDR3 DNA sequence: TGTGCCAGCAGCCCCCGGGGAGCGGGGGAAGAGACCCAGTACTTC.